This entry features one T cell receptor beta chain sequence. Its antigen is as yet unknown. This sample was included in a study of T cells expressing NK-cell markers. Across the study: Among the eight sequenced donors, seven tested HCMV-seropositive and one tested seronegative.

Template switching by 5'RACE with UMIs generated the TCR beta cDNA. TCRdb reprocessed the 5' RACE reads; each CDR3 protein has one entry and no DNA is given. With 90,000 to 130,000 distinct CDR3 sequences in the sample, the ten largest clones hold approximately 17%. Study conclusions and caveats: Among several donors, these clonotypes also ranked first in the CD3+CD56-NKG2C+ fraction. About 1.0-7.5% of CD8+ T cells in about 6 donors belonged to dominant NKG2C+ clonotypes.

Germline CDR1 reads DFQATT; CDR2 reads SNEGSKA (reference sequence). The CDR3 length is 15 residues. The sample was blood T cells: a sorted CD56 or NKG2C T cell subset, CD4+ or CD8+ T cells, or bulk PBMC T cells (not recorded which). The sequence came from a woman between 18 and 70 years old in good health. The chain carries TRBV20-1 and TRBJ2-2; TCRdb indicates TRBD1, and absent DNA this call remains unverified. CDR3 protein: CSARDVSGATGELFF.